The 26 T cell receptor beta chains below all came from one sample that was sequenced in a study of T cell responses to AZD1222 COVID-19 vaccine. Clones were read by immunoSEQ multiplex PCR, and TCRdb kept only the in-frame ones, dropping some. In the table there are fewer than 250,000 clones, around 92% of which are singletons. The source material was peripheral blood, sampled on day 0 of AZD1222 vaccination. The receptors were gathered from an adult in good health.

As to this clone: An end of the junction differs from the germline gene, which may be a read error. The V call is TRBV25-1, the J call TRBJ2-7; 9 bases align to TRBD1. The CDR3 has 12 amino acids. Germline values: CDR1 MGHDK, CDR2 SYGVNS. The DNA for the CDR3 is TGTGCCAGCAGAAATATCCGGGACAGGGAGCACTTC. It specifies CASRNIRDREHF.

In DNA, the CDR3 is TGTGCCAGCAGCCAAGCAGGGATCGACGAGCAGTACTTC. Translating gives CASSQAGIDEQYF. The V and J genes are TRBV3-1 (or the pseudogene TRBV3-2) and TRBJ2-7; a weak D match, TRBD1 (5 bases). From germline, CDR1 is LGHDT and CDR2 YNNKEL (reference sequence). Trimming took 1 base from V and 5 from J, leaving 9 bases between them. The CDR3 extends over 13 amino acids.

The CDR3 region is CASSIVLGENQPQHF. The CDR3 DNA reads TGTGCCAGTAGTATAGTTCTGGGGGAGAATCAGCCCCAGCATTTT. The rearrangement uses TRBV19 and TRBJ1-5; a possible D gene is TRBD1 (5 bases). The V gene's germline CDR1 is LNHDA and CDR2 SQIVND (reference sequence). V was trimmed by 1 base and J by 4 bases, leaving 11 bases between them. The CDR3 has 15 residues.

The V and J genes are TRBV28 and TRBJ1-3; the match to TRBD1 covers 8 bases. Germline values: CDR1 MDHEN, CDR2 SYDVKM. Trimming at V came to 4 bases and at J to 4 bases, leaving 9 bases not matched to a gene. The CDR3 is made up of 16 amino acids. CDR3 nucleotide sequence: TGTGCCAGCAGTTCCGCCGCGGACAGGGCAGGAAACACCATATATTTT. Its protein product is CASSSAADRAGNTIYF.

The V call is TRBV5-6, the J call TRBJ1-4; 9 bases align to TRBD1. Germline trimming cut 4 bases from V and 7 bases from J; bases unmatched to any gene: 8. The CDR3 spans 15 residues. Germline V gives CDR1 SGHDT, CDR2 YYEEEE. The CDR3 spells CASSLLGTGSEKLFF. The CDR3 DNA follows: TGTGCCAGCAGCCTACTAGGGACAGGGAGTGAAAAACTGTTTTTT.

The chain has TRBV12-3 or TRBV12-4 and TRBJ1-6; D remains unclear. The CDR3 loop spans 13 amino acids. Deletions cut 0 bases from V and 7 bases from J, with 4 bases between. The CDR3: CASSLAQNSPLHF. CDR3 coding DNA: TGTGCCAGCAGTTTAGCGCAGAATTCACCCCTCCACTTT.

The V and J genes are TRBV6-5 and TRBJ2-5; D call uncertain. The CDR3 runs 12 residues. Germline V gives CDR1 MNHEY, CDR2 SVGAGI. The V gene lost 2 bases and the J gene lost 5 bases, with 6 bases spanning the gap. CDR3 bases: TGTGCCAGCAGTTACCCTGGTGAGACCCAGTACTTC. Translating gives CASSYPGETQYF.

CDR3: CASSSLAGGRDEQFF. The CDR3 DNA reads TGTGCCAGCAGTTCTCTAGCGGGGGGGCGAGATGAGCAGTTCTTC. The chain employs TRBV27 and TRBJ2-1, with TRBD2 matching 12 bases. V lost 4 bases, J lost 8 bases, and 6 bases stayed unmatched. Germline V CDR1 and CDR2: MNHEY, SMNVEV (reference sequence). The CDR3 loop spans 15 amino acids.

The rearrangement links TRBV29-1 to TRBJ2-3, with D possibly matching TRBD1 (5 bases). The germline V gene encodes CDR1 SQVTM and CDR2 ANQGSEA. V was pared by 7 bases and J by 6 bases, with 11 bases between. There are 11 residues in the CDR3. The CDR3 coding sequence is TGCAGCGAGGGGTCATACGATACGCAGTATTTT. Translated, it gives CSEGSYDTQYF.

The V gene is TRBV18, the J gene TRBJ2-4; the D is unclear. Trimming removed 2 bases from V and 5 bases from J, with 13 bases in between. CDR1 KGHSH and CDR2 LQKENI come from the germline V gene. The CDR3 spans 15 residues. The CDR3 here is CASSPALVKENIQYF. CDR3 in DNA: TGTGCCAGCTCACCAGCGTTGGTCAAGGAAAACATTCAGTACTTC.

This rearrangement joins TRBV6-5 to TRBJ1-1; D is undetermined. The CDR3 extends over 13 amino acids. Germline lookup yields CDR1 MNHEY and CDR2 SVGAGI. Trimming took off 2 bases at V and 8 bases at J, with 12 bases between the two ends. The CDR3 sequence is CASSYRIAEEAFF. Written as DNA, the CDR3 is TGTGCCAGCAGTTACAGAATTGCGGAGGAAGCTTTCTTT.

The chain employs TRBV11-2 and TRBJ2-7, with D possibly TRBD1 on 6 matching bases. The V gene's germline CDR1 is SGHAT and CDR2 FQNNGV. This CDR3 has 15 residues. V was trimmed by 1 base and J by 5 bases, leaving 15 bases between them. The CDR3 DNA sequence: TGTGCCAGCAGCTTAGTCGCACAGGGTGGCAACGAGCAGTACTTC. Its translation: CASSLVAQGGNEQYF.

The CDR3 region is CASSYLRLPSLKPQHF. The CDR3 DNA sequence: TGTGCCAGCAGTTACCTAAGACTCCCCTCCTTGAAGCCCCAGCATTTT. The chain has TRBV6-2 or TRBV6-3 and TRBJ1-5; D is uncertain. The CDR3 runs 16 residues. The germline V gene has CDR1 MNHEY and CDR2 SVGEGT. Trimming stripped 2 bases from V and 8 bases from J, with 19 bases between.

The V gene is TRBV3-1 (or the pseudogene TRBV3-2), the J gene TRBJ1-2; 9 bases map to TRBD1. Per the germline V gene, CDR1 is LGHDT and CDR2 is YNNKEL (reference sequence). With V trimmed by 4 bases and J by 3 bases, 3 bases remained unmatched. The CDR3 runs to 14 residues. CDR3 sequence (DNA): TGTGCCAGCAGCCCAGGGGACAGGGACTATGGCTACACCTTC. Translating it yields CASSPGDRDYGYTF.

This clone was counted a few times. The CDR3 DNA reads as TGTGCCACCAGTGACCGACAGGGGAATAATGAAAAACTGTTTTTT. Protein sequence: CATSDRQGNNEKLFF. V gene TRBV24-1 combines with J gene TRBJ1-4, with 8 bases identical to TRBD1. The CDR3 is 15 residues long. Germline V gene data show CDR1 as KGHDR and CDR2 as SFDVKD. After removal of 4 bases from V and 4 bases from J, the junction contained 4 bases not matched to a gene.

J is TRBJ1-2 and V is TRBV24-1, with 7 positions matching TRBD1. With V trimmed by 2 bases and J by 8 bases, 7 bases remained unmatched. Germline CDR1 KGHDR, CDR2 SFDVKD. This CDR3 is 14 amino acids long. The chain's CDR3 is CATSDSRYRGGYTF. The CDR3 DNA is TGTGCCACCAGTGATTCCCGGTACAGGGGAGGCTACACCTTC.

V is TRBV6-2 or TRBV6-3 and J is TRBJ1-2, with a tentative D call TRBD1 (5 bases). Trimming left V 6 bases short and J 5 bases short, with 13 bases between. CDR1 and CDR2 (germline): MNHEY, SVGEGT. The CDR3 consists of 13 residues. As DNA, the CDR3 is TGTGCCAGCAGCCCTGGGGCCCTTTATGGCTACACCTTC. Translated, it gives CASSPGALYGYTF.

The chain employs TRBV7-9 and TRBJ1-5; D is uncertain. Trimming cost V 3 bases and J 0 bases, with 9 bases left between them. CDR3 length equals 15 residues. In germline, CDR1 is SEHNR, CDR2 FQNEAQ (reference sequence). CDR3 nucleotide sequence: TGTGCCAGCAGCTTTGGGGAGTATAGCAATCAGCCCCAGCATTTT. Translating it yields CASSFGEYSNQPQHF. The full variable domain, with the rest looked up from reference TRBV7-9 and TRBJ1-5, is DTGVSQNPRHKITKRGQNVTFRCDPISEHNRLYWYRQTLGQGPEFLTYFQNEAQLEKSRLLSDRFSAERPKGSFSTLEIQRTEQGDSAMYLCASSFGEYSNQPQHFGDGTRLSIL.

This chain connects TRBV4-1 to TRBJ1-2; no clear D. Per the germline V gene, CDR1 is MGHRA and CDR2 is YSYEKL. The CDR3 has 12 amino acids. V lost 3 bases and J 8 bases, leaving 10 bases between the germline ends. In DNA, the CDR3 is TGCGCCAGCAGCCAGGCGGAAGGAGGCTACACCTTC. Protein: CASSQAEGGYTF.

The CDR3 here is CASSLVGNSNQPQHF. CDR3 nucleotides: TGTGCCAGCAGCTTAGTAGGAAATAGCAATCAGCCCCAGCATTTT. The chain recombines TRBV7-8 with TRBJ1-5; D not resolved. This CDR3 has 15 residues. Trimming pared 1 base from V and 0 bases from J, leaving 7 bases between. Germline V gives CDR1 SGHVS, CDR2 FQNEAQ.

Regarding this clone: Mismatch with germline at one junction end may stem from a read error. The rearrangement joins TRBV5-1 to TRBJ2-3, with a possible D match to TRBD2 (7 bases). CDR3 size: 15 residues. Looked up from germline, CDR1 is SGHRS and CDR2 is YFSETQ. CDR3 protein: CASRLEGGPTDTQYF. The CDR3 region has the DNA TGCGCCAGCCGCTTGGAGGGGGGGCCTACAGATACGCAGTATTTT.

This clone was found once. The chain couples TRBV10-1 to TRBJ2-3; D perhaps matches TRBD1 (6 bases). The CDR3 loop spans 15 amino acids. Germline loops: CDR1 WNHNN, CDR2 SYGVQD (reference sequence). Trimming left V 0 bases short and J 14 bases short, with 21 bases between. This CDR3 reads CASSESRWAFGRGYF. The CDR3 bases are TGCGCCAGCAGTGAGTCGAGATGGGCGTTCGGCAGGGGGTATTTT.

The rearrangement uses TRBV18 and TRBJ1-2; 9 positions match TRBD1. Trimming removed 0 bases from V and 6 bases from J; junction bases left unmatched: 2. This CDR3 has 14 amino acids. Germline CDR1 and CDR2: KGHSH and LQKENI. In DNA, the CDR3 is TGTGCCAGCTCACCACCGGGACAGGGACATGGCTACACCTTC. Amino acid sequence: CASSPPGQGHGYTF.

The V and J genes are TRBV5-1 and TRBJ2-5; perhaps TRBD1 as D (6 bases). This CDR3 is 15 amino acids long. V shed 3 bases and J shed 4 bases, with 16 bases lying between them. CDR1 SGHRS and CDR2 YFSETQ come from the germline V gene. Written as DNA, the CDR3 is TGCGCCAGCAGCTCCGGGACGAAAGGGGGAGAGACCCAGTACTTC. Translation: CASSSGTKGGETQYF.

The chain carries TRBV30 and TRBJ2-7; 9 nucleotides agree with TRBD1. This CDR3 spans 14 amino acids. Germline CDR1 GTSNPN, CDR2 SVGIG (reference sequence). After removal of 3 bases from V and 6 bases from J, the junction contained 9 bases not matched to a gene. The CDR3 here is CAWRLGGQGGEQYF. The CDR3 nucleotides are TGTGCCTGGAGATTGGGGGGACAGGGCGGCGAGCAGTACTTC.

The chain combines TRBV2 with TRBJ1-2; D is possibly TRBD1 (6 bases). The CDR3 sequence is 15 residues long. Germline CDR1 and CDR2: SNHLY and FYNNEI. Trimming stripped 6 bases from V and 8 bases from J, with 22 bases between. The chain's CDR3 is CASSPRTYFDRGYTF. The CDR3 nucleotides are TGTGCCAGCAGCCCCCGAACATACTTTGACAGGGGCTACACCTTC.